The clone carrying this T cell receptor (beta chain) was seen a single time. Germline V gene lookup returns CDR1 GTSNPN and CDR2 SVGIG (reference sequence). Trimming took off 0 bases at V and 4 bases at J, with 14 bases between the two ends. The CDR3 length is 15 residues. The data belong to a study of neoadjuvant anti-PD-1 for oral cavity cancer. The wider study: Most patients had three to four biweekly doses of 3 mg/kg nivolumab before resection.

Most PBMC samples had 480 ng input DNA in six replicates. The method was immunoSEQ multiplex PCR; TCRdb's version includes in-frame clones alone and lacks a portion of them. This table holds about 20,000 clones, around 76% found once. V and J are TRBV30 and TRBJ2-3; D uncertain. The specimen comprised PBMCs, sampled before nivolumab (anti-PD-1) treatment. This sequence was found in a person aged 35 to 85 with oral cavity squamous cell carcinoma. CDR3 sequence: CAWSVSVAGADTQYF. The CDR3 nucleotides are TGTGCCTGGAGTGTATCCGTGGCTGGAGCAGATACGCAGTATTTT.